This T cell receptor (beta chain) was recorded in a study of T cells in Graves' hyperthyroidism and ophthalmopathy. Study results and caveats: Most expanded thyroid clonotypes above 0.001 recurred in blood.

TCR beta CDR3 region amplification was performed from RNA transcripts. Researchers ran a first-round RT-PCR on the TCR CDR3 using the HTBI primer set. TCRdb re-derived calls from the multiplex PCR reads in MiXCR, one entry per CDR3 protein. The sample contains approximately 270,000 distinct CDR3 sequences, approximately 15% of which appear only once. This clonotype was picked up many times. Antigen: not known. The germline V and J ends were trimmed by 7 bases and 0 bases, with 15 bases remaining between them. CDR1 and CDR2 from the germline V gene are SQVTM and ANQGSEA. The length of the CDR3 is 14 residues.

The chain couples TRBV29-1 to TRBJ1-1; D is undetermined. The receptor was isolated from a woman aged 40 to 50 with Graves' hyperthyroidism that later progressed to Graves' ophthalmopathy. Source material: blood. CDR3 in DNA: TGCAGCGCCCGCCCCCTCAATATGAACACTGAAGCTTTCTTT. This sequence encodes CSARPLNMNTEAFF.